This TCR beta chain was identified during a study of CD8 T cells in ankylosing spondylitis. Findings and caveats of the study: Made up of about eight highly homologous variants, a TCR beta motif appeared characteristic of ankylosing spondylitis blood.

Quantitative barcoded 5'-RACE was used to prepare TCR beta libraries. One entry per CDR3 protein, called by TCRdb with MiXCR from the 5' RACE reads. The sample carries a few hundred thousand distinct CDR3 sequences, about 18% recorded once. This clonotype was detected a few times. Antigen unknown. The sequenced sample consisted of blood, either unsorted or a sorted T cell fraction (not recorded which). The TCR sequence derives from a male donor with ankylosing spondylitis.

As DNA, the CDR3 is TGTGCCACCAGTGATTTGAGTCAGGGGACCGACGGGGAGCTGTTTTTT. It is translated as CATSDLSQGTDGELFF. The chain carries TRBV24-1 and TRBJ2-2; maybe TRBD1 (6 bases). The CDR3 has 16 amino acids. CDR1 is KGHDR, CDR2 SFDVKD, per germline. Between the trimmed V and J ends, which lost 0 bases and 7 bases, there was a span of 14 bases.